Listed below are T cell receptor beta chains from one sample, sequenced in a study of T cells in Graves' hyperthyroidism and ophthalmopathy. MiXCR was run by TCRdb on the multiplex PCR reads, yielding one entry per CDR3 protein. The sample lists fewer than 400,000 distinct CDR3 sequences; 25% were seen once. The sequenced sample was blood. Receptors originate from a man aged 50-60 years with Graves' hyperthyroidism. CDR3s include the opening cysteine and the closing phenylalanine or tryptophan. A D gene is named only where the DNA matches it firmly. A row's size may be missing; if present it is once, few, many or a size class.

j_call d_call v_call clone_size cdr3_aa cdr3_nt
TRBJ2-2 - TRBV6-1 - CASSAILGDTGELFF TGTGCCAGCAGTGCCATCTTGGGCGACACCGGGGAGCTGTTTTTT
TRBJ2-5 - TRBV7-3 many CASSLSGQETQYF TGTGCCAGCAGCTTATCCGGGCAAGAGACCCAGTACTTC
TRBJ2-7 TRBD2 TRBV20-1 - CSAGAREKMNEQYF TGCAGTGCTGGGGCGCGGGAGAAGATGAATGAGCAGTACTTC
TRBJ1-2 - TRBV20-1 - CSAYREVYGYTF TGCAGTGCTTACAGGGAGGTCTATGGCTACACCTTC
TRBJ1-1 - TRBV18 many CASSPGQNTEAFF TGTGCCAGCTCACCTGGACAAAACACTGAAGCTTTCTTT
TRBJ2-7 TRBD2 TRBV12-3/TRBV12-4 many CASRTSEVGEQYF TGTGCCAGCAGGACTAGCGAAGTTGGCGAGCAGTACTTC
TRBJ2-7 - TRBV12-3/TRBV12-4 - CASSPVVGAYEQYF TGTGCCAGCAGCCCAGTAGTTGGTGCCTACGAGCAGTACTTC
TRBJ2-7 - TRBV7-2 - CASSLEWGPNYEQYF TGTGCCAGCAGCTTAGAATGGGGGCCGAACTACGAGCAGTACTTC
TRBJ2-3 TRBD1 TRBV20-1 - CSAQRQGDYTDTQYF TGCAGTGCCCAACGACAGGGGGACTACACAGATACGCAGTATTTT
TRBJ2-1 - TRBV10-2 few CASRPDSYNEQFF TGCGCCAGCAGGCCCGACAGTTACAATGAGCAGTTCTTC
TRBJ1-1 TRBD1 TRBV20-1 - CSARDGDRNTEAFF TGCAGTGCTAGAGATGGGGACAGGAACACTGAAGCTTTCTTT
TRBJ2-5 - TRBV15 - CATNRGPTETQYF TGTGCCACCAACAGAGGTCCTACGGAGACCCAGTACTTC
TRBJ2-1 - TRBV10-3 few CAIEGRAGEQFF TGTGCCATCGAAGGGCGGGCTGGTGAGCAGTTCTTC
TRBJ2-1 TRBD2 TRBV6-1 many CASSYSTASGSTNEQFF TGTGCCAGCAGTTACTCTACTGCTAGCGGGAGCACCAATGAGCAGTTCTTC
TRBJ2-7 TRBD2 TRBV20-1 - CSASPMTSGSYEQYF TGCAGTGCTAGCCCTATGACTAGCGGGAGTTACGAGCAGTACTTC
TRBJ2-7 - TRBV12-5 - CASGPGVLRQGSYEQYF TGTGCTAGTGGTCCGGGGGTACTCAGACAGGGTTCCTACGAGCAGTACTTC
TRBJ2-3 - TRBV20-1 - CSAIQVTDTQYF TGCAGTGCTATACAGGTCACAGATACGCAGTATTTT
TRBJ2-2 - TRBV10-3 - CAIKTGSGELFF TGTGCCATCAAAACAGGGTCCGGGGAGCTGTTTTTT
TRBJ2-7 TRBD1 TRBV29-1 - CSVEVSGQGSYEQYF TGCAGCGTTGAAGTCAGTGGACAGGGTTCCTACGAGCAGTACTTC
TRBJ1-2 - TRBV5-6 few CASSSRVDYGYTF TGTGCCAGCAGCTCCAGGGTGGACTATGGCTACACCTTC
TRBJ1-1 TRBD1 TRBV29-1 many CSVEFGTGSNTEAFF TGCAGCGTTGAGTTCGGGACAGGATCGAACACTGAAGCTTTCTTT
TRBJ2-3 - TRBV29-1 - CSVGRKDTQYF TGCAGCGTGGGGCGGAAAGATACGCAGTATTTT
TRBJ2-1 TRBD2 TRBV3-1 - CASSQGGLAGDLGDEQFF TGTGCCAGCAGCCAAGGAGGTCTAGCGGGAGATTTGGGCGATGAGCAGTTCTTC
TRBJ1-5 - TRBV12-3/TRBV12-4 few CASSLAAVQQPQHF TGTGCCAGCAGTTTAGCGGCAGTACAGCAGCCCCAGCATTTT
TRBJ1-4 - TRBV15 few CATSRDLGNIEKLFF TGTGCCACCAGCAGAGATTTAGGGAACATTGAAAAACTGTTTTTT
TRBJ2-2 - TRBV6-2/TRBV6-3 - CASSYWGGELFF TGTGCCAGCAGTTACTGGGGCGGGGAGCTGTTTTTT
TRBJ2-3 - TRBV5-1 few CASSLSPGTDTQYF TGCGCCAGCAGCTTGTCCCCGGGCACAGATACGCAGTATTTT
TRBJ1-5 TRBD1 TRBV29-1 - CSVEIGGETGVFRNQPQHF TGCAGCGTTGAAATTGGGGGTGAGACAGGGGTGTTTCGCAATCAGCCCCAGCATTTT
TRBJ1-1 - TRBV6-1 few CASTRLQGGTEAFF TGTGCCAGCACAAGATTACAGGGAGGCACTGAAGCTTTCTTT
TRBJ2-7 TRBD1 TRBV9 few CASSGPGTGVGEQYF TGTGCCAGCAGCGGGCCGGGGACAGGGGTCGGCGAGCAGTACTTC
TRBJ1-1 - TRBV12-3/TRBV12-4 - CASSFRHSNTEAFF TGTGCCAGCAGTTTCCGGCATTCGAACACTGAAGCTTTCTTT
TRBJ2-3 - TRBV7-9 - CASSSKTVRWDTQYF TGTGCCAGCAGCTCGAAGACGGTGCGTTGGGATACGCAGTATTTT
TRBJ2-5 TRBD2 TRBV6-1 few CASSEAKTSDRQETQYF TGTGCCAGCAGTGAAGCGAAGACTAGCGACCGACAAGAGACCCAGTACTTC
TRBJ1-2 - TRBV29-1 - CSVDSYGYTF TGCAGCGTTGATAGCTATGGCTACACCTTC
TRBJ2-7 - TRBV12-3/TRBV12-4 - CASSLTRGGEQYF TGTGCCAGCAGTTTAACCAGGGGCGGTGAGCAGTACTTC
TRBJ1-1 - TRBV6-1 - CASSNRGQPKGFF TGTGCCAGCAGTAACCGTGGACAGCCGAAGGGTTTCTTT
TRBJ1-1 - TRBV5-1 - CASSLASGTEAFF TGCGCCAGCAGCTTGGCCTCGGGCACTGAAGCTTTCTTT
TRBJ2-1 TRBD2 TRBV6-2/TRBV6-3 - CASRLAGTNEQFF TGTGCCAGCAGGCTAGCGGGAACCAATGAGCAGTTCTTC
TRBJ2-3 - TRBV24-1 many CATSDAGTMIFEGDTQYF TGTGCCACCAGTGATGCAGGAACCATGATCTTCGAGGGAGATACGCAGTATTTT
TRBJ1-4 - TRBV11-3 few CASSQTGHSNEKLFF TGTGCCAGCAGCCAAACAGGACACTCTAATGAAAAACTGTTTTTT
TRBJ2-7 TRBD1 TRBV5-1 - CASSYGTGGLEQYF TGCGCCAGCAGCTACGGAACAGGGGGCCTCGAGCAGTACTTC
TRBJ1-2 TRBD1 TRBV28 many CASSAKDRGSYGYTF TGTGCCAGCAGTGCGAAGGACAGGGGAAGCTATGGCTACACCTTC
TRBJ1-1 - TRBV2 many CASSDYRRNTEAFF TGTGCCAGCAGTGACTACAGGAGAAACACTGAAGCTTTCTTT
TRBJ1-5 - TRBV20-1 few CSASSGWGNQPQHF TGCAGTGCTAGTTCGGGGTGGGGCAATCAGCCCCAGCATTTT
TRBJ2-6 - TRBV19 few CASKESSGANVLTF TGTGCCAGTAAAGAGAGCTCTGGGGCCAACGTCCTGACTTTC
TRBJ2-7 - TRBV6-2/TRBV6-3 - CASSQGYNEQYF TGTGCCAGCAGTCAAGGGTACAACGAGCAGTACTTC
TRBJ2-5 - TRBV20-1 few CSARDGLLPTTREAQYF TGCAGTGCTAGAGATGGTCTGCTACCCACCACAAGAGAAGCCCAGTACTTC
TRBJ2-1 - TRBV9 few CASSARGLRANNEQFF TGTGCCAGCAGCGCCCGGGGGTTGAGGGCTAACAATGAGCAGTTCTTC
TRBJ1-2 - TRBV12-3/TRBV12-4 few CASNILGGAGYTF TGTGCCAGCAACATTCTTGGCGGGGCCGGCTACACCTTC
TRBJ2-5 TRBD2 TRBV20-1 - CSASRTSGIETQYF TGCAGTGCTAGTAGGACTAGCGGGATAGAGACCCAGTACTTC
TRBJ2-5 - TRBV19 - CASRGPSGVAPQETQYF TGTGCCAGTCGGGGCCCCTCGGGCGTAGCGCCCCAAGAGACCCAGTACTTC
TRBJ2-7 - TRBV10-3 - CAISPTGTYEQYF TGTGCCATCAGCCCAACAGGGACGTACGAGCAGTACTTC
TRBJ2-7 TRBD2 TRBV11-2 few CASSLDLAGSYEQYF TGTGCCAGCAGCTTAGATCTAGCGGGGTCCTACGAGCAGTACTTC
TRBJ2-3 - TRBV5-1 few CASSSWTNGVDTQYF TGCGCCAGCAGCTCGTGGACCAATGGGGTAGATACGCAGTATTTT